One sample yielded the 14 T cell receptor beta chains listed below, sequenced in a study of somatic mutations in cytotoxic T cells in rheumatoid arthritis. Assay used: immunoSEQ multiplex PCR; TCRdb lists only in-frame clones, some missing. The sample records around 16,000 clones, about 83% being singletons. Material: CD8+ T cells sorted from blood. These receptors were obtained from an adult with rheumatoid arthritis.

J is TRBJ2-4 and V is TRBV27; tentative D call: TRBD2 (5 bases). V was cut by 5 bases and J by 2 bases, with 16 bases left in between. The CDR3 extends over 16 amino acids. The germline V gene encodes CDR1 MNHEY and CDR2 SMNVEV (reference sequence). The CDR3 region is CASSPDRGLPKNIQYF. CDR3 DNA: TGTGCCAGCAGTCCCGACCGGGGTTTGCCCAAAAACATTCAGTACTTC.

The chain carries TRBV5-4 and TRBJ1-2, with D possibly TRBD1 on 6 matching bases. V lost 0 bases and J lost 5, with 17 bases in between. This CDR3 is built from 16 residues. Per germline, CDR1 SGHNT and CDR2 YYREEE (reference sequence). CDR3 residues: CASSLVVGSGVYGYTF. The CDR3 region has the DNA TGTGCCAGCAGCTTGGTCGTAGGGTCAGGGGTATATGGCTACACCTTC.

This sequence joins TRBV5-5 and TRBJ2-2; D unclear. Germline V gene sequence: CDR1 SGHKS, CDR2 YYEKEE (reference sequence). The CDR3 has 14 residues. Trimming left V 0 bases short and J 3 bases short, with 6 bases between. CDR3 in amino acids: CASSLVEDTGELFF. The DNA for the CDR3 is TGTGCCAGCAGCTTGGTTGAGGACACCGGGGAGCTGTTTTTT. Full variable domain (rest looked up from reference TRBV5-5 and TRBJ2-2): DAGVTQSPTHLIKTRGQQVTLRCSPISGHKSVSWYQQVLGQGPQFIFQYYEKEERGRGNFPDRFSARQFPNYSSELNVNALLLGDSALYLCASSLVEDTGELFFGEGSRLTVL.

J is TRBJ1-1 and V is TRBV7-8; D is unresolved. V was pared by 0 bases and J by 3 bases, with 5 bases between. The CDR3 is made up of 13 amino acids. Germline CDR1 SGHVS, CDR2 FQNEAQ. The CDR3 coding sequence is TGTGCCAGCAGCTTAGCGGGATACACTGAAGCTTTCTTT. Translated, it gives CASSLAGYTEAFF.

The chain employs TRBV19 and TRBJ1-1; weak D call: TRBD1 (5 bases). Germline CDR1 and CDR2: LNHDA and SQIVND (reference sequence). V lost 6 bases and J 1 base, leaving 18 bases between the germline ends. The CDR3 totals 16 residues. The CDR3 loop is CASSGAESEWNTEAFF. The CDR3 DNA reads TGTGCCAGTAGCGGGGCCGAAAGTGAATGGAACACTGAAGCTTTCTTT.

The CDR3 is CATSTFSGNTIYF. CDR3 DNA: TGTGCCACCAGCACCTTCTCTGGAAACACCATATATTTT. The chain links TRBV15 to TRBJ1-3; D not certain. V was trimmed by 4 bases and J by 0 bases, leaving 4 bases between them. The CDR3 length is 13 residues. Germline assignment: CDR1 LNHNV and CDR2 YYDKDF (reference sequence).

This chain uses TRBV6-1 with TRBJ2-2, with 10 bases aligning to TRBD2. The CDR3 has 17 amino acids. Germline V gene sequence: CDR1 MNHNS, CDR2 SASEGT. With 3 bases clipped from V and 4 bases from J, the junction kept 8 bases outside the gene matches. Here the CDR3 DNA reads TGTGCCAGCAGTGACCACTGGACTAGCGGAGGCACCGGGGAGCTGTTTTTT. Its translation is CASSDHWTSGGTGELFF.

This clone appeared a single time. CDR3 sequence: CASSQAPWGGGSGANVLTF. The CDR3 region has the DNA TGTGCCAGCAGCCAAGCCCCATGGGGAGGGGGCTCTGGGGCCAACGTCCTGACTTTC. The V call is TRBV14, the J call TRBJ2-6; D might be TRBD2 (7 bases). V lost 1 base and J lost 0, with 16 bases in between. The CDR3 runs to 19 residues. The germline gives CDR1 SGHDN, CDR2 FVKESK.

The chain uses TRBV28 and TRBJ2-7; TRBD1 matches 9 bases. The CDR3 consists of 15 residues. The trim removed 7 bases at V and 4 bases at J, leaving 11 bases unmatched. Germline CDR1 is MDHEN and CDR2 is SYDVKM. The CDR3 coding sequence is TGTGCCAGCACCAAAGTCGGGACAGGGAGATACGAGCAGTACTTC. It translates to CASTKVGTGRYEQYF.

The CDR3 DNA follows: TGCGCCAGCAGACACGACAGGGCTAATGAAAAACTGTTTTTT. It codes for CASRHDRANEKLFF. The rearrangement uses TRBV23-1 and TRBJ1-4; 7 bases are a match to TRBD1. TRBV23-1 is recorded as an ORF, its role being uncertain. This CDR3 is 14 amino acids long. The V and J ends lost 6 bases and 3 bases, in that order; junction bases with no gene match: 4.

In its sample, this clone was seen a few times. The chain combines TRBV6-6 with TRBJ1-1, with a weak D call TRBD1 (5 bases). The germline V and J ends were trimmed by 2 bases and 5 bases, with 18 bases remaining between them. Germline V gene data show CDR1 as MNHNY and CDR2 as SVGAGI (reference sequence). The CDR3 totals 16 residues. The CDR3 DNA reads TGTGCCAGCAGTTACCACCCCGCAGACAGTCGGACTGAAGCTTTCTTT. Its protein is CASSYHPADSRTEAFF.

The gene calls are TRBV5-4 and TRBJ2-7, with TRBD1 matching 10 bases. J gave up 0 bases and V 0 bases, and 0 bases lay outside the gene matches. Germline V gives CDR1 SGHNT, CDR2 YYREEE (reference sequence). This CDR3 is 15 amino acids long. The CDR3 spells CASSLGTGGSYEQYF. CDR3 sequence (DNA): TGTGCCAGCAGCTTGGGGACAGGGGGCTCCTACGAGCAGTACTTC.

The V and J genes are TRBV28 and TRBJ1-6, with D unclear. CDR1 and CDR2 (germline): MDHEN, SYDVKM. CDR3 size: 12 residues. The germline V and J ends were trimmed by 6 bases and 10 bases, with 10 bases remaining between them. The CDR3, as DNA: TGTGCCAGCAGACGCCCCTTCTCACCCCTCCACTTT. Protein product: CASRRPFSPLHF.

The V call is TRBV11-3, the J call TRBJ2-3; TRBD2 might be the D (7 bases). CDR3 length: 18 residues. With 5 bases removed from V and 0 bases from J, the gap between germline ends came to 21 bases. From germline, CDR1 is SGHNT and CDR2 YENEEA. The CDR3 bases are TGTGCCAGCAGCCCCCAAGGGGGGGTAACTTCTAGCACAGATACGCAGTATTTT. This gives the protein CASSPQGGVTSSTDTQYF.